Listed below are T cell receptor beta chains from one sample, sequenced in a study of somatic mutations in cytotoxic T cells in rheumatoid arthritis. The repertoire was sequenced with immunoSEQ multiplex PCR; TCRdb's copy has only in-frame clones and lacks some. The repertoire holds about 20,000 clones, with approximately 81% as singletons. Sample: CD8+ T cells sorted from blood. The receptors shown here come from a woman aged 40-49 years with rheumatoid arthritis. CDR3s include the opening cysteine and the closing phenylalanine or tryptophan. Fields, in order: D gene, clone size, V gene, J gene, CDR3 protein, CDR3 DNA. The D gene is left open where the match is weak. Clone size is shown for a subset of rows, as once, few, many or a class of expanded clone.

>-|-|TRBV19|TRBJ2-7
CASSTSLWAGLYEQYF
TGTGCCAGTAGTACCTCTCTCTGGGCAGGGTTATACGAGCAGTACTTC
>TRBD2|-|TRBV6-1|TRBJ2-4
CASREERGAKNIQYF
TGTGCCAGCAGGGAGGAGCGGGGGGCCAAAAACATTCAGTACTTC
>-|-|TRBV2|TRBJ1-5
CASSEVTSGNNQPQHF
TGTGCCAGCAGTGAAGTGACCTCCGGGAACAATCAGCCCCAGCATTTT
>TRBD2|-|TRBV7-3|TRBJ2-1
CASSPGLAVNEQFF
TGTGCCAGCAGCCCGGGACTAGCGGTCAATGAGCAGTTCTTC
>-|-|TRBV7-6|TRBJ2-6
CASSPGSGGYSGANVLTF
TGTGCCAGCAGCCCCGGGTCGGGGGGCTACTCTGGGGCCAACGTCCTGACTTTC
>TRBD2|-|TRBV5-4|TRBJ2-7
CASSLGLASEQYF
TGTGCCAGCAGCTTGGGACTAGCGAGCGAGCAGTACTTC
>TRBD1|-|TRBV7-8|TRBJ2-7
CASSRNRGAPNEQYF
TGTGCCAGCAGCCGAAACAGGGGCGCGCCAAACGAGCAGTACTTC
>TRBD1|-|TRBV10-1|TRBJ1-5
CASSEINGQENQPQHF
TGCGCCAGCAGTGAGATTAATGGACAGGAGAATCAGCCCCAGCATTTT
>TRBD2|-|TRBV7-6|TRBJ2-1
CASSSPPTSGSEISYNEQFF
TGTGCCAGCAGCTCGCCCCCGACTAGCGGGTCTGAGATTTCCTACAATGAGCAGTTCTTC
>TRBD2|-|TRBV5-6|TRBJ2-7
CASSLITTSASYEQYF
TGTGCCAGCAGCTTGATCACTACTAGCGCTAGCTACGAGCAGTACTTC
>-|-|TRBV5-5|TRBJ2-5
CASSLVRGQETQYF
TGTGCCAGCAGCTTGGTCAGGGGACAAGAGACCCAGTACTTC
>-|-|TRBV10-3|TRBJ1-5
CAISVDGGFNQPQHF
TGTGCCATAAGCGTGGACGGAGGGTTTAATCAGCCCCAGCATTTT
>-|-|TRBV6-5|TRBJ2-1
CASSSGKANEQFF
TGTGCCAGCAGTTCCGGGAAGGCCAATGAGCAGTTCTTC
>-|few|TRBV30|TRBJ2-7
CAWLREEQYF
TGTGCCTGGCTCAGGGAAGAGCAGTACTTC
>-|-|TRBV18|TRBJ1-4
CASSPPSQGTNEKLFF
TGTGCCAGCTCACCTCCTTCCCAGGGAACTAATGAAAAACTGTTTTTT
>-|-|TRBV7-9|TRBJ1-1
CASSSVQGWNTEAFF
TGTGCCAGCAGTTCAGTCCAGGGATGGAACACTGAAGCTTTCTTT
>-|-|TRBV27|TRBJ2-7
CASSLETGTYEQYF
TGTGCCAGCAGTTTGGAGACAGGAACCTACGAGCAGTACTTC
>TRBD2|-|TRBV5-6|TRBJ2-5
CASHSGGEETQYF
TGTGCCAGCCATAGCGGGGGCGAAGAGACCCAGTACTTC
>TRBD2|-|TRBV29-1|TRBJ2-3
CSVGSRGGTDTQYF
TGCAGCGTTGGGTCGCGGGGGGGCACAGATACGCAGTATTTT
>TRBD1|medium-sized|TRBV15|TRBJ1-1
CATSGPGTGGGGGTEAFF
TGTGCCACCAGCGGACCAGGGACAGGAGGGGGGGGTGGGACTGAAGCTTTCTTT
>-|-|TRBV6-6|TRBJ2-1
CAGTPLSGYNEQFF
TGTGCCGGCACCCCCCTTAGCGGATACAATGAGCAGTTCTTC
>TRBD2|-|TRBV5-1|TRBJ2-1
CASSFPGLAGTSSYNEQFF
TGCGCCAGCAGCTTCCCGGGACTAGCGGGAACAAGCTCCTACAATGAGCAGTTCTTC
>-|-|TRBV5-6|TRBJ1-2
CASRDTGPNYGYTF
TGTGCCAGCAGGGATACGGGTCCTAACTATGGCTACACCTTC
>-|-|TRBV30|TRBJ1-1
CAWSYYRAGEAFF
TGTGCCTGGAGTTACTACCGGGCAGGGGAAGCTTTCTTT
>-|-|TRBV19|TRBJ1-4
CASSPPRDWGRRLFF
TGTGCCAGTAGTCCTCCCCGGGACTGGGGGAGGAGACTGTTTTTT
>-|-|TRBV11-2|TRBJ1-1
CASSLAGDTEAFF
TGTGCCAGCAGCTTAGCCGGGGACACTGAAGCTTTCTTT
>TRBD1|-|TRBV13|TRBJ2-7
CASRGQGTPYEQYF
TGTGCCAGCAGGGGACAGGGGACCCCCTACGAGCAGTACTTC
>-|-|TRBV10-3|TRBJ2-7
CAISEESTPSSYEQYF
TGTGCCATCAGTGAGGAATCCACTCCAAGCTCCTACGAGCAGTACTTC
>TRBD2|-|TRBV4-1|TRBJ2-5
CASSLHPRGGGETQYF
TGCGCCAGCAGCCTCCACCCACGGGGGGGAGGTGAGACCCAGTACTTC